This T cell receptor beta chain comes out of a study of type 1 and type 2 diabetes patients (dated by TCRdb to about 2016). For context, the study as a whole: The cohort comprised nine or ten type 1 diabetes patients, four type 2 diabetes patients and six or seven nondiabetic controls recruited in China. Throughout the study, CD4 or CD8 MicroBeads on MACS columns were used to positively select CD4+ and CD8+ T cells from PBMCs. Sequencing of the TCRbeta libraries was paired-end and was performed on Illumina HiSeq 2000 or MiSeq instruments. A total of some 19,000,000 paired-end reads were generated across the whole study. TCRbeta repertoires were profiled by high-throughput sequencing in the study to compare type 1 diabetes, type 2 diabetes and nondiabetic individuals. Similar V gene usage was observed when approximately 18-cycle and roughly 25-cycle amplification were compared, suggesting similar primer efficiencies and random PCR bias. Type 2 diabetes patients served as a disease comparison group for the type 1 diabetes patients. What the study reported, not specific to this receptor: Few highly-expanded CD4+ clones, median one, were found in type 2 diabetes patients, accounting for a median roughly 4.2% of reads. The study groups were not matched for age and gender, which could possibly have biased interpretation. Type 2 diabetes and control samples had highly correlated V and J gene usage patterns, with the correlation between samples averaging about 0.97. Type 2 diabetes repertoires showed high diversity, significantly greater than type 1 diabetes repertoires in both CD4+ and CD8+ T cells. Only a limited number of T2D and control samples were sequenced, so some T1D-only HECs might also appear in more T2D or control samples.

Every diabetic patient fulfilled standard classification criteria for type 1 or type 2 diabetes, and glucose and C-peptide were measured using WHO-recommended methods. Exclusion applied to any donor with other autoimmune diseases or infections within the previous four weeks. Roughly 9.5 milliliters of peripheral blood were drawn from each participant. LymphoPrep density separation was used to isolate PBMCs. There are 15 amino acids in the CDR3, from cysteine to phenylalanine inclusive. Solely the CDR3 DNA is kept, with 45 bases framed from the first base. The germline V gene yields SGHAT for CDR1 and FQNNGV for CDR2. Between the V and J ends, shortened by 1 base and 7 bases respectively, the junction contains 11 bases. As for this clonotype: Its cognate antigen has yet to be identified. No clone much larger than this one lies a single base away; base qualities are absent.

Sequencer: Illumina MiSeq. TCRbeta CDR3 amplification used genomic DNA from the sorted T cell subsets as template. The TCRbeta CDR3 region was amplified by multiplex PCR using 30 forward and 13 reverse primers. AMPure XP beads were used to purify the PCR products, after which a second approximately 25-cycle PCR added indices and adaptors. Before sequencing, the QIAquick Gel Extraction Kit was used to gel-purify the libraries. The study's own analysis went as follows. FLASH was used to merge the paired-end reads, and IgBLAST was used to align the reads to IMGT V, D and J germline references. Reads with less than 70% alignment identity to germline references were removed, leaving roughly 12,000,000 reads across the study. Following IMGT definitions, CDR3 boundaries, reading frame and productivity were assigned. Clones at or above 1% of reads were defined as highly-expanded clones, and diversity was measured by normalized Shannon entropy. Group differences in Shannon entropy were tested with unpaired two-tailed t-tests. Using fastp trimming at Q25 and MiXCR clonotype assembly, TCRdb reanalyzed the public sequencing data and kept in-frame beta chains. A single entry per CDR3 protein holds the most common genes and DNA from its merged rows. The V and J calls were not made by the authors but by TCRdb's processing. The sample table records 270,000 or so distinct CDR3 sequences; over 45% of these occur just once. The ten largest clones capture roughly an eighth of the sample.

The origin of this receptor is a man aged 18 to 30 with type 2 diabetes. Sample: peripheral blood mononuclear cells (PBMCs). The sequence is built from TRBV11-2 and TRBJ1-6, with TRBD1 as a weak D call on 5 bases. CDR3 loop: CASSLAQGSNSPLHF. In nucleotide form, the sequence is TGTGCCAGCAGCTTAGCCCAGGGTAGCAATTCACCCCTCCACTTT.